This TCR beta chain was sequenced in a study of cytomegalovirus exposure and HLA in healthy donors. The overall study: Some 180 million T cells yielded 100 million or so unique TCR beta sequences in earlier analysis.

PCR was performed using 60 Vbeta and 13 Jbeta primers. The method was immunoSEQ multiplex PCR; TCRdb's version includes in-frame clones alone and lacks a portion of them. Among 150,000 to 200,000 clones listed, over 75% were seen once. The germline V gene encodes CDR1 MNHEY and CDR2 SMNVEV (reference sequence). With 5 bases clipped from V and 5 bases from J, the junction kept 13 bases outside the gene matches. This CDR3 is built from 17 residues. V and J are TRBV27 and TRBJ1-2; 11 bases are a match to TRBD1. Specimen: PBMCs. The sequence was collected from a man between 18 and 35 years old in good health and CMV-seropositive. CDR3 in DNA: TGTGCCAGCAGTACAGGAGCCGGGACAGGGGGATCTTATGGCTACACCTTC. Amino acid sequence: CASSTGAGTGGSYGYTF.